A single sample gave rise to the 18 T cell receptor beta chains below, sequenced in a study of cytomegalovirus exposure and HLA in healthy donors. With 60 Vbeta and 13 Jbeta primers, the PCR was carried out. Here immunoSEQ multiplex PCR was the method, and the copy in TCRdb shows in-frame clones only, minus some. The sample contains more than 85,000 clones, nearly 70% of which appear only once. Material: PBMCs. Receptors originate from a woman between 65 and 79 years old in good health and CMV-seropositive.

The table lists this clone with a few counts. V gene TRBV7-2 combines with J gene TRBJ2-6; no clear D gene. Germline V gives CDR1 SGHTA, CDR2 FQGNSA. The CDR3 has 15 amino acids. With 0 bases removed from V and 2 bases from J, the gap between germline ends came to 5 bases. CDR3 sequence: CASSLATTGANVLTF. The CDR3 nucleotides are TGTGCCAGCAGCTTAGCGACAACTGGGGCCAACGTCCTGACTTTC.

The V and J genes are TRBV5-1 and TRBJ1-2; D is unresolved. The germline V gene encodes CDR1 SGHRS and CDR2 YFSETQ. Trimming took 4 bases from V and 8 from J, leaving 12 bases between them. CDR3 size: 12 residues. The CDR3 DNA reads TGCGCCAGCAGCGGGAGCCTAAAGGGCTACACCTTC. Its protein is CASSGSLKGYTF.

This clone has just a few counts. The CDR3: CASSPTGLINEQFF. In DNA, the CDR3 is TGTGCCAGCAGTCCAACGGGACTCATCAATGAGCAGTTCTTC. V usage is TRBV27 and J usage is TRBJ2-1; maybe TRBD2 (6 bases). The CDR3 runs to 14 residues. Germline CDR1 is MNHEY and CDR2 is SMNVEV (reference sequence). The V end was cut by 5 bases, the J end by 6 bases, with 14 bases between.

In regard to this clone: The sample carries other DNA sequences with the same CDR3. The chain recombines TRBV5-1 with TRBJ2-1; 9 bases map to TRBD2. The V gene's germline CDR1 is SGHRS and CDR2 YFSETQ. CDR3 length: 16 amino acids. Unmatched junction bases numbered 3, after V lost 0 bases and J lost 2 bases. The CDR3 spells CASSLAASGAYNEQFF. The CDR3 DNA sequence: TGCGCCAGCAGCTTGGCCGCTAGCGGGGCCTACAATGAGCAGTTCTTC.

The chain joins TRBV6-1 to TRBJ1-5; D may be TRBD1 (5 bases). The V end lost 7 bases, the J end lost 3 bases, and 7 bases lay between the germline ends. Germline V gene sequence: CDR1 MNHNS, CDR2 SASEGT. The CDR3 has 12 amino acids. The CDR3 reads CASTRANQPQHF. The CDR3 bases are TGTGCCAGCACCAGGGCCAATCAGCCCCAGCATTTT.

The chain links TRBV7-9 to TRBJ1-4, with 9 bases matching TRBD1. This CDR3 contains 16 residues. V dropped 5 bases and J dropped 3; count of bases not matched to a gene: 7. In germline, CDR1 is SEHNR, CDR2 FQNEAQ (reference sequence). The CDR3 reads CASSPGTGSPNEKLFF. Here the CDR3 DNA reads TGTGCCAGCAGCCCCGGGACAGGGAGCCCTAATGAAAAACTGTTTTTT.

The chain joins TRBV5-4 to TRBJ2-3, with TRBD2 matching over 7 bases. The V gene end was trimmed by 0 bases and the J gene end by 4 bases; junction bases not matched to a gene: 8. The CDR3 loop spans 16 amino acids. Looked up from germline, CDR1 is SGHNT and CDR2 is YYREEE (reference sequence). DNA of the CDR3: TGTGCCAGCAGCTTGGACCTAGCGGTATCTTCAGATACGCAGTATTTT. Translated, it gives CASSLDLAVSSDTQYF.

This chain connects TRBV7-2 to TRBJ1-3, with D unresolved. V dropped 4 bases and J dropped 1 base, with 14 bases sitting between them. The CDR3 spans 16 residues. Germline values: CDR1 SGHTA, CDR2 FQGNSA. The CDR3 loop is CASSSDTVSSGNTIYF. CDR3 nucleotide sequence: TGTGCCAGCAGCTCCGACACGGTAAGTTCTGGAAACACCATATATTTT.

The chain uses TRBV2 and TRBJ1-5, with D unclear. The CDR3 totals 15 residues. Germline loops: CDR1 SNHLY, CDR2 FYNNEI. Trimming removed 7 bases at V and 3 bases at J, with 16 bases between. This CDR3 is CASTGPGGLNQPQHF. In DNA form, the CDR3 reads TGTGCCAGCACCGGTCCGGGAGGCCTCAATCAGCCCCAGCATTTT.

The chain uses TRBV30 and TRBJ1-2, with D maybe TRBD1 (5 bases). The CDR3 is 15 amino acids. V shed 5 bases and J shed 6 bases, with 22 bases lying between them. Germline V CDR1 and CDR2: GTSNPN, SVGIG (reference sequence). This CDR3 is CAWRTTGTHTNGYTF. The CDR3 nucleotides read TGTGCCTGGCGTACTACAGGTACCCATACCAATGGCTACACCTTC.

The CDR3 DNA sequence: TGTGCCATCAGTGAGTCCGGCTATGGCTACACCTTC. The encoded protein is CAISESGYGYTF. This chain connects TRBV10-3 to TRBJ1-2; D is ambiguous. Trimming removed 0 bases at V and 4 bases at J, with 3 bases between. This CDR3 comprises 12 residues. The germline V gene has CDR1 ENHRY and CDR2 SYGVKD.

The chain couples TRBV27 to TRBJ1-1; D might be TRBD1 (5 bases). V lost 7 bases to trimming and J lost 3 bases, with 18 bases between them. Germline V CDR1 and CDR2: MNHEY, SMNVEV (reference sequence). CDR3 length: 15 amino acids. DNA of the CDR3: TGTGCCAGCAACTTACGGGGGTGGGCGGACACTGAAGCTTTCTTT. Its translation: CASNLRGWADTEAFF.

The rearrangement joins TRBV19 to TRBJ1-4; maybe TRBD1 (5 bases). V shed 4 bases and J shed 7 bases, with 7 bases lying between them. Germline CDR1 and CDR2: LNHDA and SQIVND (reference sequence). The length of the CDR3 is 12 residues. The CDR3 is CASSTGSEKLFF. As DNA, the CDR3 is TGTGCCAGTAGTACAGGGTCTGAAAAACTGTTTTTT. The variable domain in full, completed from reference TRBV19 and TRBJ1-4, reads DGGITQSPKYLFRKEGQNVTLSCEQNLNHDAMYWYRQDPGQGLRLIYYSQIVNDFQKGDIAEGYSVSREKKESFPLTVTSAQKNPTAFYLCASSTGSEKLFFGSGTQLSVL.

The genes are TRBV6-5 and TRBJ1-2; TRBD1 might be the D (6 bases). V lost 5 bases and J 6 bases, leaving 19 bases between the germline ends. The CDR3 length is 15 residues. The V gene's germline CDR1 is MNHEY and CDR2 SVGAGI. The CDR3 sequence: CASSGSTGAWDGYTF. The CDR3 DNA reads as TGTGCCAGCAGTGGATCGACAGGCGCTTGGGATGGCTACACCTTC.

This chain connects TRBV7-2 to TRBJ2-1; D is perhaps TRBD2 (6 bases). Trimming took 5 bases from V and 10 from J, leaving 9 bases between them. The CDR3 has 11 residues. Germline V gene sequence: CDR1 SGHTA, CDR2 FQGNSA. CDR3 in amino acids: CASSRTKEQFF. In nucleotides, the CDR3 is TGTGCCAGCAGCCGGACTAAAGAGCAGTTCTTC.

The chain uses TRBV2 and TRBJ2-7; D is possibly TRBD1 (5 bases). Per the germline V gene, CDR1 is SNHLY and CDR2 is FYNNEI. V was trimmed by 9 bases and J by 4 bases, leaving 19 bases between them. CDR3 length: 14 amino acids. The CDR3 DNA is TGTGCCAGTTGCTCCCAGGGCGGCTTTTACGAGCAGTACTTC. It is translated as CASCSQGGFYEQYF. The full variable domain, with the rest looked up from reference TRBV2 and TRBJ2-7, is EPEVTQTPSHQVTQMGQEVILRCVPISNHLYFYWYRQILGQKVEFLVSFYNNEISEKSEIFDDQFSVERPDGSNFTLKIRSTKLEDSAMYFCASCSQGGFYEQYFGPGTRLTVT.

J is TRBJ1-5 and V is TRBV7-8; perhaps TRBD1 as D (6 bases). Looked up from germline, CDR1 is SGHVS and CDR2 is FQNEAQ. This CDR3 has 17 residues. V was pared by 6 bases and J by 2 bases, with 20 bases between. The CDR3 DNA is TGTGCCAGCAGTGTAGGTTTGTCAGGGGCCCGCAATCAGCCCCAGCATTTT. Amino acid sequence: CASSVGLSGARNQPQHF.

The gene calls are TRBV7-2 and TRBJ2-7; D is unclear. The germline V gene encodes CDR1 SGHTA and CDR2 FQGNSA. Trimming left V 2 bases short and J 2 bases short, with 7 bases between. The CDR3 consists of 13 residues. Here the CDR3 DNA reads TGTGCCAGCAGCTTACAGGATGCCTACGAGCAGTACTTC. Translating it yields CASSLQDAYEQYF. Full variable domain (missing parts from reference TRBV7-2 and TRBJ2-7): GAGVSQSPSNKVTEKGKDVELRCDPISGHTALYWYRQSLGQGLEFLIYFQGNSAPDKSGLPSDRFSAERTGGSVSTLTIQRTQQEDSAVYLCASSLQDAYEQYFGPGTRLTVT.